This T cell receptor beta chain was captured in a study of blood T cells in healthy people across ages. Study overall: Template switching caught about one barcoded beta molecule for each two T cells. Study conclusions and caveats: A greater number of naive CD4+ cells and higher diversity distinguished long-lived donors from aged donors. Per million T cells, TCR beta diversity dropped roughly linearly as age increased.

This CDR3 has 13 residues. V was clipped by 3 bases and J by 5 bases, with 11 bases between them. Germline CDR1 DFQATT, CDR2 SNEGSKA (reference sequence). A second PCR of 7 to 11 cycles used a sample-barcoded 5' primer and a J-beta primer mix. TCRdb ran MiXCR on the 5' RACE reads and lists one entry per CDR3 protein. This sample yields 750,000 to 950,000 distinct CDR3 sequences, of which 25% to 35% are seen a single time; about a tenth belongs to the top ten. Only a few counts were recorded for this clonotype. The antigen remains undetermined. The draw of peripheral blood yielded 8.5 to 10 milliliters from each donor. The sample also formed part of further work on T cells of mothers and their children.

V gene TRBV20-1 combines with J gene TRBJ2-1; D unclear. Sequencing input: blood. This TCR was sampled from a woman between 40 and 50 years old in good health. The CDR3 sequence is CSASPDRDNEQFF. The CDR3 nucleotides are TGCAGTGCTAGCCCCGACCGAGACAATGAGCAGTTCTTC.